This T cell receptor (beta chain) was identified in a study of T cell changes during pregnancy in multiple sclerosis. Germline CDR1 and CDR2: MNHEY and SMNVEV (reference sequence). V was clipped by 0 bases and J by 14 bases; unmatched bases: 12. The CDR3 contains 16 residues. Repertoires were generated with immunoSEQ multiplex PCR, while TCRdb's copy carries only in-frame clones and drops some. The sample includes roughly 14,000 clones, around 86% of them seen just once. The sequences come from CD8+ T cells from peripheral blood mononuclear cells, collected in the first trimester of pregnancy. This clonotype was sampled from a female donor with multiple sclerosis, enrolled in a pregnancy study. The gene calls are TRBV27 and TRBJ1-6; 8 positions match TRBD1. CDR3 DNA: TGTGCCAGCAGTTTATCCGACAGGGGCGCACCAATGGCCCTCCACTTT. It encodes CASSLSDRGAPMALHF.